Following are 19 T cell receptor beta chains from one sample sequenced in a study of identifying expanded T cells in peripheral blood. Libraries were prepared by immunoSEQ multiplex PCR; TCRdb keeps only in-frame clonotypes and omits some of them. The data contain around 130,000 clones, about 86% of them singletons. Material: blood. The receptors shown here come from a person aged 18 to 75 in good health.

The rearrangement links TRBV25-1 to TRBJ1-3; D ambiguous. The CDR3 spans 13 residues. Trimming shortened V by 3 bases and J by 8 bases, and 11 bases separated the two germline ends. Germline CDR1 reads MGHDK; CDR2 reads SYGVNS. CDR3 amino acids: CASSDRPPDTIYF. The CDR3 coding sequence is TGTGCCAGCAGTGACCGACCCCCTGACACCATATATTTT.

The chain employs TRBV23-1 and TRBJ1-3; no clear D. TRBV23-1 is classed as an ORF, of uncertain function. The CDR3 has 18 residues. V dropped 0 bases and J dropped 0 bases, with 15 bases sitting between them. CDR3 loop: CASSQSLLPVRSGNTIYF. The CDR3 DNA sequence: TGCGCCAGCAGTCAATCTTTACTCCCAGTTCGCTCTGGAAACACCATATATTTT.

The V call is TRBV11-2, the J call TRBJ2-1; D possibly corresponds to TRBD2 (6 bases). V lost 0 bases and J lost 6, with 9 bases in between. There are 14 residues in the CDR3. Germline assignment: CDR1 SGHAT and CDR2 FQNNGV. The CDR3 region is CASSLDVAVNEQFF. CDR3 in DNA: TGTGCCAGCAGCTTAGATGTAGCGGTCAATGAGCAGTTCTTC.

This sequence joins TRBV2 and TRBJ2-1; 8 nucleotides agree with TRBD1. V lost 8 bases, J lost 6 bases, and 6 bases stayed unmatched. This CDR3 comprises 13 residues. CDR1 is SNHLY and CDR2 is FYNNEI in the germline V gene. CDR3 nucleotides: TGTGCCAGCTCACAACAGGGGGGCAATGAGCAGTTCTTC. Amino acids: CASSQQGGNEQFF.

The V and J genes are TRBV19 and TRBJ2-7; TRBD1 is a possible D gene (5 bases). With 5 bases removed from V and 6 bases from J, the gap between germline ends came to 14 bases. This CDR3 is built from 13 residues. Germline lookup yields CDR1 LNHDA and CDR2 SQIVND (reference sequence). The CDR3 DNA reads as TGTGCCAGTAGTGGGGCAGGGTATATCGAGCAGTACTTC. Translated: CASSGAGYIEQYF.

The CDR3 sequence is CASSLEGGNTIYF. DNA of the CDR3: TGCGCCAGCAGCCTGGAAGGGGGGAACACCATATATTTT. This sequence joins TRBV5-1 and TRBJ1-3; a possible D gene is TRBD1 (6 bases). Germline-derived CDR1 and CDR2 are SGHRS and YFSETQ. V lost 4 bases and J 7 bases, leaving 12 bases between the germline ends. CDR3 size: 13 residues.

This chain joins TRBV5-4 and TRBJ1-1; perhaps TRBD1 as D (5 bases). This CDR3 is 13 amino acids long. V lost 4 bases and J 4 bases, leaving 11 bases between the germline ends. Germline CDR1 reads SGHNT; CDR2 reads YYREEE (reference sequence). The CDR3 spells CASSQQVGTEAFF. In nucleotides, the CDR3 is TGTGCCAGCAGCCAACAGGTTGGCACTGAAGCTTTCTTT.

This chain connects TRBV5-8 to TRBJ2-3; D gene uncertain. Germline-derived CDR1 and CDR2 are SGHTS and YDEGEE. CDR3 size: 13 residues. V gave up 2 bases and J gave up 3 bases, with 7 bases separating them. The CDR3 DNA reads TGTGCCAGCAGCTTCCGACTGACAGATACGCAGTATTTT. Translation: CASSFRLTDTQYF.

The chain carries TRBV15 and TRBJ2-7, with D uncertain. The ends were cut back, 0 bases at V and 0 bases at J, with 9 bases in the middle. The CDR3 covers 15 residues. CDR1 is LNHNV, CDR2 YYDKDF, per germline (reference sequence). The DNA for the CDR3 is TGTGCCACCAGCAGAGATTGGCCCTCCTCCTACGAGCAGTACTTC. It is translated as CATSRDWPSSYEQYF.

CDR3 sequence: CASSQAPAGGGETQYF. The CDR3 DNA reads TGTGCCAGCAGCCAAGCTCCTGCGGGGGGCGGAGAGACCCAGTACTTC. This rearrangement joins TRBV4-2 to TRBJ2-5; TRBD2 matches 8 bases. Germline-derived CDR1 and CDR2 are LGHNA and YNFKEQ. The CDR3 is 16 amino acids. V trimming: 1 base; J trimming: 4 bases; junction bases outside the gene matches: 8.

The chain has TRBV6-5 and TRBJ1-2; tentative D call: TRBD1 (5 bases). CDR3 length: 13 residues. The germline V gene encodes CDR1 MNHEY and CDR2 SVGAGI. V gave up 5 bases and J gave up 4 bases, with 11 bases separating them. CDR3 amino acids: CASSTGTTYGYTF. The CDR3 DNA reads as TGTGCCAGCAGTACCGGGACTACCTATGGCTACACCTTC.

In this sample, this clone turned up a few times. The rearrangement links TRBV6-1 to TRBJ2-7; 7 nucleotides agree with TRBD2. The germline V gene has CDR1 MNHNS and CDR2 SASEGT. The CDR3 covers 14 residues. Germline trimming cut 6 bases from V and 2 bases from J; bases unmatched to any gene: 7. CDR3 sequence: CASRARGVAYEQYF. CDR3 DNA: TGTGCCAGCAGAGCCCGGGGGGTCGCCTACGAGCAGTACTTC.

This clone has just one count. The rearrangement uses TRBV6-5 and TRBJ2-5, with D perhaps TRBD2 (6 bases). Trimming shortened V by 2 bases and J by 5 bases, and 15 bases separated the two germline ends. CDR3 size: 15 residues. Germline lookup yields CDR1 MNHEY and CDR2 SVGAGI. The CDR3 loop reads CASSYTGRSWETQYF. The CDR3 coding sequence is TGTGCCAGCAGTTACACTGGGAGGTCGTGGGAGACCCAGTACTTC.

This rearrangement joins TRBV27 to TRBJ1-5; tentatively, D is TRBD1 (6 bases). CDR3 size: 15 residues. The germline V gene encodes CDR1 MNHEY and CDR2 SMNVEV (reference sequence). V was trimmed by 5 bases and J by 6 bases, leaving 17 bases between them. This CDR3 is CASSPSQGTGQPQHF. For the CDR3, the DNA is TGTGCCAGCAGTCCCTCCCAGGGGACGGGTCAGCCCCAGCATTTT.

The V gene is TRBV27, the J gene TRBJ2-7; possible D gene TRBD1, 6 bases. Trimming left V 0 bases short and J 5 bases short, with 14 bases between. The CDR3 length is 15 residues. CDR1 is MNHEY, CDR2 SMNVEV, per germline (reference sequence). CDR3 sequence reads: CASSLSWQGRHEQYF. The CDR3 DNA sequence: TGTGCCAGCAGTTTATCGTGGCAGGGGCGGCACGAGCAGTACTTC.

V usage is TRBV5-5 and J usage is TRBJ1-5, with D uncertain. CDR1 SGHKS and CDR2 YYEKEE come from the germline V gene (reference sequence). With 0 bases removed from V and 0 bases from J, the gap between germline ends came to 13 bases. The CDR3 extends over 17 amino acids. Here the CDR3 reads CASSLEFVQNSNQPQHF. The DNA of the CDR3 is TGTGCCAGCAGCTTGGAATTCGTGCAGAATAGCAATCAGCCCCAGCATTTT.

J is TRBJ1-2 and V is TRBV12-5, with 7 bases identical to TRBD1. The V and J ends lost 0 bases and 4 bases, in that order; junction bases with no gene match: 2. The CDR3 extends over 14 amino acids. Germline CDR1 and CDR2: LGHNT and FRNRAP. As DNA, the CDR3 is TGTGCTAGTGGTTTGGTTGGGACAGTCTATGGCTACACCTTC. This encodes CASGLVGTVYGYTF.

This clone was seen a handful of times. The V and J genes are TRBV27 and TRBJ1-5; TRBD1 aligns across 8 bases. V was pared by 5 bases and J by 1 base, with 4 bases of the junction left unmatched. The germline V gene encodes CDR1 MNHEY and CDR2 SMNVEV (reference sequence). The CDR3 runs to 15 residues. The CDR3 coding sequence is TGTGCCAGCAGTATATACAGGGGGAGCAATCAGCCCCAGCATTTT. Translation gives CASSIYRGSNQPQHF.

The gene calls are TRBV10-1 and TRBJ1-1, with D hard to call. This CDR3 spans 13 amino acids. Between the trimmed V and J ends, which lost 3 bases and 0 bases, there was a span of 5 bases. From germline, CDR1 is WNHNN and CDR2 SYGVQD (reference sequence). The CDR3 loop reads CASSERLNTEAFF. In DNA form, the CDR3 reads TGCGCCAGCAGTGAACGCCTGAACACTGAAGCTTTCTTT.